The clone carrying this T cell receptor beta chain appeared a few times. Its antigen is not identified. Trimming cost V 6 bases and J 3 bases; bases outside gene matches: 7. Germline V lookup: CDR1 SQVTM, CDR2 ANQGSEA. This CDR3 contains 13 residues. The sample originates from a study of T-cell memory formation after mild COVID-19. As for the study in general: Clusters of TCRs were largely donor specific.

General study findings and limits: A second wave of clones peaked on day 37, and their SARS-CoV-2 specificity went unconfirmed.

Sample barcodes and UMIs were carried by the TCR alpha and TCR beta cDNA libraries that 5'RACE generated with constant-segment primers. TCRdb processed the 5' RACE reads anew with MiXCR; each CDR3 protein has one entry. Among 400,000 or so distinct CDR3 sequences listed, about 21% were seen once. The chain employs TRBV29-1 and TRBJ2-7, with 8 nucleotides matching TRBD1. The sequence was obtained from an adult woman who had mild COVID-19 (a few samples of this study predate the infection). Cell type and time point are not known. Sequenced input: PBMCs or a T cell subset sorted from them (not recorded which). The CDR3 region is CSVAAGGGYEQYF. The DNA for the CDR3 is TGCAGCGTGGCGGCAGGGGGCGGCTACGAGCAGTACTTC.